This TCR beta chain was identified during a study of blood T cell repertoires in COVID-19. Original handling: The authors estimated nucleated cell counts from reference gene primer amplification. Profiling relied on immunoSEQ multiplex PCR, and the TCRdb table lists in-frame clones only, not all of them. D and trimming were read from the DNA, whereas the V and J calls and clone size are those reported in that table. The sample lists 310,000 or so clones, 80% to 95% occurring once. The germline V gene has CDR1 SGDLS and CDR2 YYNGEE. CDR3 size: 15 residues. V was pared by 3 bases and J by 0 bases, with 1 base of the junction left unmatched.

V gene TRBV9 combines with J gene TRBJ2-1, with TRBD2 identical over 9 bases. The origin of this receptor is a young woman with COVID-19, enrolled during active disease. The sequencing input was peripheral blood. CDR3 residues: CASSDSGSSYNEQFF. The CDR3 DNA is TGTGCCAGCAGCGATAGCGGGAGCTCCTACAATGAGCAGTTCTTC.